This T cell receptor beta chain was captured by sequencing in a study of siplizumab effects on memory and regulatory T cells. Repertoires were generated with immunoSEQ multiplex PCR, while TCRdb's copy carries only in-frame clones and drops some. Found here are fewer than 85,000 clones, 95% of them singletons; the top ten hold less than 20%. This CDR3 is 13 amino acids long. Trimming removed 2 bases at V and 3 bases at J, with 8 bases between. CDR1 and CDR2 (germline): MNHEY, SMNVEV (reference sequence). V is TRBV27 and J is TRBJ2-7; D not resolved. The sequence came from a human donor in good health. Sequenced input: CD8+ T cells sorted from blood. CDR3 nucleotides: TGTGCCAGCAGTTTAGCGGACCACTACGAGCAGTACTTC. This encodes CASSLADHYEQYF.